Presented here are 5 T cell receptor beta chains from one specimen sequenced in a study of T cells in localized non-small cell lung cancer. Here immunoSEQ multiplex PCR was the method, and the copy in TCRdb shows in-frame clones only, minus some. The data hold 28,000 or so clones, with 81% observed a single time. Sequences were derived from peripheral blood, sampled before any cancer treatment. The receptors originated from a man between 40 and 75 years old with stage III squamous cell lung carcinoma.

The genes are TRBV19 and TRBJ1-4, with 7 bases fitting TRBD1. CDR1 and CDR2 from the germline V gene are LNHDA and SQIVND (reference sequence). The J segment lost 8 bases and the V segment lost 3 bases, leaving 9 bases of the junction unmatched. The length of the CDR3 is 15 residues. As DNA, the CDR3 is TGTGCCAGTAGTATGGCGGCAGGGGGATCGGAAAAACTGTTTTTT. Translated, it gives CASSMAAGGSEKLFF.

The V call is TRBV30, the J call TRBJ2-3, with D perhaps TRBD1 or TRBD2 (5 bases each). The CDR3 consists of 13 residues. V dropped 2 bases and J dropped 6 bases, with 12 bases sitting between them. CDR1 GTSNPN and CDR2 SVGIG come from the germline V gene (reference sequence). CDR3 in amino acids: CAWSIQEVDTQYF. The DNA for the CDR3 is TGTGCCTGGAGTATACAGGAGGTCGATACGCAGTATTTT.

The chain uses TRBV10-1 and TRBJ2-5, with D possibly TRBD1 on 5 matching bases. The CDR3 has 13 residues. Trimming shortened V by 3 bases and J by 5 bases, and 10 bases separated the two germline ends. In germline, CDR1 is WNHNN, CDR2 SYGVQD (reference sequence). The CDR3 here is CASSEQAGETQYF. The CDR3 region has the DNA TGCGCCAGCAGTGAACAGGCAGGGGAGACCCAGTACTTC.

The chain has TRBV5-5 and TRBJ2-6; D is perhaps TRBD1 or TRBD2 (6 bases each). CDR1 SGHKS and CDR2 YYEKEE come from the germline V gene (reference sequence). V was shortened by 2 bases and J by 4 bases, with 10 bases between the two germline ends. CDR3 length equals 15 residues. CDR3 nucleotides: TGTGCCAGCAGCTTAGGGGGGCCCGGGGCCAACGTCCTGACTTTC. Its protein product is CASSLGGPGANVLTF.

The chain joins TRBV18 to TRBJ1-1; D may be TRBD1 (5 bases). V shed 2 bases and J shed 1 base, with 8 bases lying between them. Germline CDR1 KGHSH, CDR2 LQKENI. This CDR3 comprises 14 residues. As DNA, the CDR3 is TGTGCCAGCTCACCAAGGGGAAGGAACACTGAAGCTTTCTTT. Its translation is CASSPRGRNTEAFF.